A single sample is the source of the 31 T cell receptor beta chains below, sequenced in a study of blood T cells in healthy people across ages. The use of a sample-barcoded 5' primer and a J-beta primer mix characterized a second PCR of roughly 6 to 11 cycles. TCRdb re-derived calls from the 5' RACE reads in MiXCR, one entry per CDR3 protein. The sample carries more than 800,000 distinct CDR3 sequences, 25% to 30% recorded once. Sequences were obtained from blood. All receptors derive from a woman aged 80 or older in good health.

The chain's CDR3 is CATSRGGTTNEKLFF. For the CDR3, the DNA is TGTGCCACCAGCAGAGGCGGGACAACTAATGAAAAACTGTTTTTT. This rearrangement joins TRBV15 to TRBJ1-4; D gene uncertain. Germline V gene data show CDR1 as LNHNV and CDR2 as YYDKDF (reference sequence). V was shortened by 1 base and J by 0 bases, with 6 bases between the two germline ends. This CDR3 contains 15 residues.

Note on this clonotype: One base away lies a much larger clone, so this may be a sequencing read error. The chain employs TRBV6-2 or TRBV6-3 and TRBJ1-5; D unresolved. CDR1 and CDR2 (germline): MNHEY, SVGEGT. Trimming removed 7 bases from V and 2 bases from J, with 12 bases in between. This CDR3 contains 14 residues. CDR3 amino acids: CASNQSLGNQPQHF. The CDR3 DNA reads TGTGCCAGCAATCAGTCGTTGGGCAATCAGCCCCAGCATTTT.

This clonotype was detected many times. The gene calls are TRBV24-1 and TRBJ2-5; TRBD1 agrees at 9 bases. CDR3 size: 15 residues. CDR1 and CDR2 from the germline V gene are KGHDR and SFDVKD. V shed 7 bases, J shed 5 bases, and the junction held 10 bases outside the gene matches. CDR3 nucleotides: TGTGCCACCAGCGACCTCGGGACAGGGTTCGAGACCCAGTACTTC. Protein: CATSDLGTGFETQYF.

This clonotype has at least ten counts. CDR3 sequence: CASSQRTGSYEQYF. The CDR3 bases are TGTGCCAGCAGTCAACGGACGGGATCCTACGAGCAGTACTTC. The chain employs TRBV27 and TRBJ2-7; D is possibly TRBD2 (5 bases). CDR1 is MNHEY and CDR2 is SMNVEV in the germline V gene (reference sequence). The CDR3 is 14 residues long. The germline V and J ends were trimmed by 5 bases and 1 base, with 12 bases remaining between them.

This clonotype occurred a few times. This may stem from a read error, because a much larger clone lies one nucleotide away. The CDR3 DNA sequence: TGTGCCAGCGGGGAGAAAAATGAGCAGTACTTC. It yields the protein CASGEKNEQYF. V is TRBV6-2 or TRBV6-3 and J is TRBJ2-5, with a weak D call TRBD2 (5 bases). V was trimmed by 8 bases and J by 11 bases, leaving 15 bases between them. Germline V CDR1 and CDR2: MNHEY, SVGEGT. This CDR3 spans 11 amino acids.

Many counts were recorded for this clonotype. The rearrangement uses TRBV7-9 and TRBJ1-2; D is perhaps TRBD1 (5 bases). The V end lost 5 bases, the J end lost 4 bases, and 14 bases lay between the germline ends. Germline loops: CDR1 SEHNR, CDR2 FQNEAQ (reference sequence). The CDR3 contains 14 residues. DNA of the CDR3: TGTGCCAGCAGCCAAATGGGAGGGGTCTATGGCTACACCTTC. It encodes CASSQMGGVYGYTF.

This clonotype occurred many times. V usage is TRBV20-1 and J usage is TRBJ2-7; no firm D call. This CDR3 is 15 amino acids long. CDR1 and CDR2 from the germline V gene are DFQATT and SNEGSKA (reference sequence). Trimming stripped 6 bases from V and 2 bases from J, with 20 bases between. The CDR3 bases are TGCAGTGCGACCCCGAACGAAGGTTCTCCCTACGAGCAGTACTTC. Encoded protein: CSATPNEGSPYEQYF.

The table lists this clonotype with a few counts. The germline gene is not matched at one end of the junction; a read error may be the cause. The CDR3: CAISESASGGPEAQYF. In DNA, the CDR3 is TGTGCCATCAGTGAGTCGGCTAGCGGGGGCCCAGAGGCCCAGTACTTC. This chain links TRBV10-3 with TRBJ2-5, with TRBD2 matching 10 bases. In germline, CDR1 is ENHRY, CDR2 SYGVKD. The CDR3 contains 16 residues.

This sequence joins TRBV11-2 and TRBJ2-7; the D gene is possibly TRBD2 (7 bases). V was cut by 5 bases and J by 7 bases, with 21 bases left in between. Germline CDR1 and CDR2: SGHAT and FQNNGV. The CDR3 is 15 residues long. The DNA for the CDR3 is TGTGCCAGCAGCCCGCGGGGGCCCTCCTACAATGAGCAGTACTTC. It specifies CASSPRGPSYNEQYF.

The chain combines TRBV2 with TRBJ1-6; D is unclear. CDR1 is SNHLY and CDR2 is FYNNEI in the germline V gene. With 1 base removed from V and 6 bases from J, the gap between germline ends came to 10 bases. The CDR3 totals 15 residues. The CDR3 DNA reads TGTGCCAGCAGTGAAGGGCCGCTTCTTAATTCACCCCTCCACTTT. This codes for CASSEGPLLNSPLHF.

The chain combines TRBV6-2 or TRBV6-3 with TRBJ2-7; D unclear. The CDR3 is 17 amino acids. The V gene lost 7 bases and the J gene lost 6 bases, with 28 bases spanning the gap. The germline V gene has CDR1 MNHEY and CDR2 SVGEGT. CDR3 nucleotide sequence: TGTGCCAGCACCTTAGGACCGCCCCATTTTCCCTCCGCCGAGCAGTACTTC. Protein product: CASTLGPPHFPSAEQYF.

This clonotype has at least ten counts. CDR3 region: CASSLAQTASPLHF. CDR3 DNA: TGTGCCAGCAGTTTAGCGCAGACGGCTTCACCCCTCCACTTT. The V gene is TRBV12-3 or TRBV12-4, the J gene TRBJ1-6; D unresolved. V was cut by 0 bases and J by 9 bases, with 9 bases left in between. CDR3 length: 14 amino acids.

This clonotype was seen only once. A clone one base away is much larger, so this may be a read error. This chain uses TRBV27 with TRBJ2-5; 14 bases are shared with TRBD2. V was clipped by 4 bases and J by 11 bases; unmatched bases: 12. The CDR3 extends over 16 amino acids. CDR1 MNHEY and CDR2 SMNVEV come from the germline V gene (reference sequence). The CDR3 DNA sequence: TGTGCCAGCAGTTCCCAGACTAGCGGGGGGGCCATTGAGCAGTACTTC. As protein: CASSSQTSGGAIEQYF.

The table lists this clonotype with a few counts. The CDR3 sequence is CASSQERRGLFF. CDR3 bases: TGTGCCAGCAGCCAAGAGCGCAGGGGACTGTTTTTT. The chain combines TRBV3-1 with TRBJ1-4, with a weak D call TRBD1 (6 bases). Between the trimmed V and J ends, which lost 0 bases and 13 bases, there was a span of 9 bases. Germline V gene sequence: CDR1 LGHDT, CDR2 YNNKEL (reference sequence). The CDR3 has 12 residues.

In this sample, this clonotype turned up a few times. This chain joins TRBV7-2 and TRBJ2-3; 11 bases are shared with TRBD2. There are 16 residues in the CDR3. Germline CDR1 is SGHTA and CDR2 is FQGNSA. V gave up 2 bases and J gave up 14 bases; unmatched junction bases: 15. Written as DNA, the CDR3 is TGTGCCAGCAGCTTAAGCCCGCCGGGGATAGCGGGGGGGAGGTATTTT. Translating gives CASSLSPPGIAGGRYF.

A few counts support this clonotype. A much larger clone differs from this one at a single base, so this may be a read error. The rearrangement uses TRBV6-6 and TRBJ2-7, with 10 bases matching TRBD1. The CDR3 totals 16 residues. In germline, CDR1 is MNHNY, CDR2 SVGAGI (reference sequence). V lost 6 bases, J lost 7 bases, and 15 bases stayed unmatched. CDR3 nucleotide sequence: TGTGCCAGCAGACTACCGGGACAGGGGATTATCAATGAGCAGTACTTC. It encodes CASRLPGQGIINEQYF.

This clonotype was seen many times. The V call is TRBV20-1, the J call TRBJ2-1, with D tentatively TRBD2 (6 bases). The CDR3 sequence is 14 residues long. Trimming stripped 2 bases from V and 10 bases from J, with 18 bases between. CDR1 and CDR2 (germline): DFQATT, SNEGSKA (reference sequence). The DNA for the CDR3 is TGCAGTGCTAGAATCCCCAGGGATCGGGGGGAGCAGTTCTTC. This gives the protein CSARIPRDRGEQFF.

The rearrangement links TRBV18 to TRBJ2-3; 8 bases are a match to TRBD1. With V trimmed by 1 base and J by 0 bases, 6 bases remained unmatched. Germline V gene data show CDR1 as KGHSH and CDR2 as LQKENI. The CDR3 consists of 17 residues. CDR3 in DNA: TGTGCCAGCTCACCACGGGCGACAGGGGTGAGCACAGATACGCAGTATTTT. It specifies CASSPRATGVSTDTQYF.

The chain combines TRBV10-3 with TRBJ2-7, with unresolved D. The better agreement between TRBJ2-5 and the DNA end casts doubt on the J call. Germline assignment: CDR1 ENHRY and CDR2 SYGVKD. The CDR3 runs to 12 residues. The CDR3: CAISRQGETQYF. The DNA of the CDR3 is TGTGCCATCAGTAGACAAGGAGAGACCCAGTACTTC.

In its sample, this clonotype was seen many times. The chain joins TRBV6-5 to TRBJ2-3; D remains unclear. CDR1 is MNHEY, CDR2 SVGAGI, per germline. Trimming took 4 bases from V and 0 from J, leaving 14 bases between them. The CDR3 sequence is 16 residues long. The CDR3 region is CASSSRRRTSTDTQYF. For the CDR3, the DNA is TGTGCCAGCAGTTCCCGCCGGCGGACCAGCACAGATACGCAGTATTTT.

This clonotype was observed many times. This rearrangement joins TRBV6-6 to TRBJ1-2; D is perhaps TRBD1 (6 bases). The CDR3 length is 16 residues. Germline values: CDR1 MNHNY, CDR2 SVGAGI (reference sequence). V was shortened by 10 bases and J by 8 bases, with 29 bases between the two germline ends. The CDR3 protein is CAIRRGGQPSTMGYTF. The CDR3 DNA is TGTGCCATCAGGAGGGGGGGTCAACCTTCCACTATGGGCTACACCTTC.

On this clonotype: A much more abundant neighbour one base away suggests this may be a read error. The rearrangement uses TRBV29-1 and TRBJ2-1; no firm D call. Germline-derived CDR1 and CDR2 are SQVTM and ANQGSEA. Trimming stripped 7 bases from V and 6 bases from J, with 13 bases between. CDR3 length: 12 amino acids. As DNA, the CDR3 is TGCAGCGGTGGAATAGCAGGCAATGAGCAGTTCTTC. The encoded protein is CSGGIAGNEQFF.

CDR3 nucleotide sequence: TGCAGTGCTAATAGCGGAGCGCAAGAGACCCAGTACTTC. Translation gives CSANSGAQETQYF. This rearrangement joins TRBV20-1 to TRBJ2-5, with a weak D call TRBD2 (6 bases). Looked up from germline, CDR1 is DFQATT and CDR2 is SNEGSKA (reference sequence). Trimming cost V 4 bases and J 2 bases, with 11 bases left between them. The CDR3 runs 13 residues.

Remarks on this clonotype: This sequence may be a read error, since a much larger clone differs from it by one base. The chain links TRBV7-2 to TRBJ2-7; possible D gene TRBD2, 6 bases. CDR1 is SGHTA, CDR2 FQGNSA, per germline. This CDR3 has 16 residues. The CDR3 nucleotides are TGTGCCAGCAGCTCTTCGGGGGTTGGGCTTCTCTACAAGCAGTACTTC. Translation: CASSSSGVGLLYKQYF.

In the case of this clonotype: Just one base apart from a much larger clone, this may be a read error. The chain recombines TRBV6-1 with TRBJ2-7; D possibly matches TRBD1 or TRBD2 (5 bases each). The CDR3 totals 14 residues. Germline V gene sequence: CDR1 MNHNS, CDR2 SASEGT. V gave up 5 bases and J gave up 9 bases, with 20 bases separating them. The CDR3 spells CASSTGRGLRAQYF. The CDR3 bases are TGTGCCAGCAGTACTGGACGGGGCCTACGAGCGCAGTACTTC.

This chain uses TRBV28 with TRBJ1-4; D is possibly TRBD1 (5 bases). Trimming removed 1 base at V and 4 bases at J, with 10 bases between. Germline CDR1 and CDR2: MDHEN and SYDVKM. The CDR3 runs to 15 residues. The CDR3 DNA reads TGTGCCAGCAGTTTATTGGGGGGTAGTAATGAAAAACTGTTTTTT. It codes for CASSLLGGSNEKLFF.

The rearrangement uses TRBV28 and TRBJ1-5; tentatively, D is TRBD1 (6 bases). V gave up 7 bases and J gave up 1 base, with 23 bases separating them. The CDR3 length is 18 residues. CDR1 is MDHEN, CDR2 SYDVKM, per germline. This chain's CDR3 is CASNVPGAQTPSNQPQHF. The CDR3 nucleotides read TGTGCCAGCAACGTCCCGGGGGCTCAGACCCCCAGCAATCAGCCCCAGCATTTT.

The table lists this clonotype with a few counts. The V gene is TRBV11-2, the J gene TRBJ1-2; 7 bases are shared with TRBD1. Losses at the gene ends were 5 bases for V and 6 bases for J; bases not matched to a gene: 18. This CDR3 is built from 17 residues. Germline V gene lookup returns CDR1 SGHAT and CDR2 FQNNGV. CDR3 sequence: CASSPIDRAIWLDGYTF. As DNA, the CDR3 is TGTGCCAGCAGCCCAATTGACAGGGCGATATGGTTGGATGGCTACACCTTC.

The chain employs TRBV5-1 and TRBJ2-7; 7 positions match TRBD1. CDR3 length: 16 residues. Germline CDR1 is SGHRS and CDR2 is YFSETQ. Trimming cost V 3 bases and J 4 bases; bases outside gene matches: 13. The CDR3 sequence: CASSSGTVPTLYEQYF. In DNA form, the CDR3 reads TGCGCCAGCAGCTCCGGGACAGTCCCGACCCTTTACGAGCAGTACTTC.

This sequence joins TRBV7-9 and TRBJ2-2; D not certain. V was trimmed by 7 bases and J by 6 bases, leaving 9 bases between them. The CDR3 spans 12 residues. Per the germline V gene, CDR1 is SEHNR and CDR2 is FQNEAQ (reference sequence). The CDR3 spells CASITLPGELFF. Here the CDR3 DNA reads TGTGCCAGCATCACATTGCCCGGGGAGCTGTTTTTT.

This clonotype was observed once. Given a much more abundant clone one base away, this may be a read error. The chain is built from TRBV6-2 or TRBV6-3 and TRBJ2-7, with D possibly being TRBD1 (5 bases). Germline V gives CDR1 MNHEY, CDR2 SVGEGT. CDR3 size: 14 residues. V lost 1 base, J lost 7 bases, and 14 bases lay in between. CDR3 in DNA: TGTGCCAGCAGTTACTGGACAACGTACAATGAGCAGTACTTC. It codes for CASSYWTTYNEQYF.